The present T cell receptor beta chain was sequenced within a study of vaccination and CD4 T cells after COVID-19. This CDR3 is 15 amino acids long. Germline values: CDR1 KGHDR, CDR2 SFDVKD. The ends were cut back, 0 bases at V and 3 bases at J, with 9 bases in the middle. Sequencing of cultured CD4+ T cell DNA used the Oncomine TCR Beta short-read assay. A single record per CDR3 protein comes from TCRdb applying MiXCR to the PCR reads. The data hold around 12,000 distinct CDR3 sequences, with 53% observed a single time. In regard to this clonotype: Its antigen is not identified.

Treatment of the sample: roughly ten-day PBMC culture with coronavirus spike peptide pools or control peptides (ViraFEST assay). The sequenced sample was CD4+ T cells from blood, cultured in vitro. The chain recombines TRBV24-1 with TRBJ2-3; D might be TRBD1 (7 bases). The origin of this receptor is a human donor who had recovered from COVID-19. Here the CDR3 reads CATSDLQGGTDTQYF. The DNA for the CDR3 is TGTGCCACCAGTGATTTGCAGGGGGGAACAGATACGCAGTATTTT.